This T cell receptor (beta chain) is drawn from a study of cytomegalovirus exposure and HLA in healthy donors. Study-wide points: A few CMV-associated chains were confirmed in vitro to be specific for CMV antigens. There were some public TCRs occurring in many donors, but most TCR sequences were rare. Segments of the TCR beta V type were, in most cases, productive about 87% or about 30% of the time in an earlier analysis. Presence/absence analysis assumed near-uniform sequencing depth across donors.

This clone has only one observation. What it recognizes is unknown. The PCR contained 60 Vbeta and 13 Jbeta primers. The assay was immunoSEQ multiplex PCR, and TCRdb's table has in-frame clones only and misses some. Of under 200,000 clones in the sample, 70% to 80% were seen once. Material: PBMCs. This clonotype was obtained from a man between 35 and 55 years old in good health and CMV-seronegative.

The CDR3 reads CASRPNGVVNTEAFF. CDR3 coding DNA: TGTGCCAGCAGGCCAAACGGGGTGGTGAACACTGAAGCTTTCTTT. This chain connects TRBV2 to TRBJ1-1, with D hard to call. Trimming removed 6 bases at V and 0 bases at J, with 14 bases between. The CDR3 covers 15 residues. CDR1 is SNHLY, CDR2 FYNNEI, per germline.